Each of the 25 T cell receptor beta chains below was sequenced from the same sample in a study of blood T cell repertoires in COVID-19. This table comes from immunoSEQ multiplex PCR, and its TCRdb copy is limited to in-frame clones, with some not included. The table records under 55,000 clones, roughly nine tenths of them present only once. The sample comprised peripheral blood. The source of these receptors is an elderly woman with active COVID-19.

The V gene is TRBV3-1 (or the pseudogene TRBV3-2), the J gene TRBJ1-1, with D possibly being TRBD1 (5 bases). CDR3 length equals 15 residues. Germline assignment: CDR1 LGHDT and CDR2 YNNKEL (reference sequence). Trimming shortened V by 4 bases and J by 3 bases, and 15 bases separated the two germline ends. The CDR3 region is CASSRPLGEDTEAFF. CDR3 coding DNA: TGTGCCAGCAGCCGCCCGTTGGGGGAGGACACTGAAGCTTTCTTT.

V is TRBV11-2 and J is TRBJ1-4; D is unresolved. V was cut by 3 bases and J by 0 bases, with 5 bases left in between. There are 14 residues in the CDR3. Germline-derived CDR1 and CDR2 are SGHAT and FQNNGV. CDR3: CASSLGTTNEKLFF. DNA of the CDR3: TGTGCCAGCAGCTTGGGCACAACTAATGAAAAACTGTTTTTT.

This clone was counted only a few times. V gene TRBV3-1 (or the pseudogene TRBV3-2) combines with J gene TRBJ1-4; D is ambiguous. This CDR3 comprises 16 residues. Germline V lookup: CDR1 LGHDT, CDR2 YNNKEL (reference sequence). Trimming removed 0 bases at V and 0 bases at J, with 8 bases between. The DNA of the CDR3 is TGTGCCAGCAGCCAAGAATCGAGGGCAACTAATGAAAAACTGTTTTTT. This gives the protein CASSQESRATNEKLFF.

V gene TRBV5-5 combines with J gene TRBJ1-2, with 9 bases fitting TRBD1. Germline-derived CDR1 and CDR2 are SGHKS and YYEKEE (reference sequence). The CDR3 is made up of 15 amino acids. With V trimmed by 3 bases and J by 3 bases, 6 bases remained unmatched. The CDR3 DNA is TGTGCCAGCAGCTCGCCGGGACAGGGAGACTATGGCTACACCTTC. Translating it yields CASSSPGQGDYGYTF.

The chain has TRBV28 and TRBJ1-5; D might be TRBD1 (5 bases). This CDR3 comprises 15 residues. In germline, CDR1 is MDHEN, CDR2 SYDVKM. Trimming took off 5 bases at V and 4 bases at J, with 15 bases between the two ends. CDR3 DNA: TGTGCCAGCAGTCCCCCGACAGTCCATAATCAGCCCCAGCATTTT. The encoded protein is CASSPPTVHNQPQHF. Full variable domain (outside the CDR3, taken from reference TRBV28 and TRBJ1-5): DVKVTQSSRYLVKRTGEKVFLECVQDMDHENMFWYRQDPGLGLRLIYFSYDVKMKEKGDIPEGYSVSREKKERFSLILESASTNQTSMYLCASSPPTVHNQPQHFGDGTRLSIL.

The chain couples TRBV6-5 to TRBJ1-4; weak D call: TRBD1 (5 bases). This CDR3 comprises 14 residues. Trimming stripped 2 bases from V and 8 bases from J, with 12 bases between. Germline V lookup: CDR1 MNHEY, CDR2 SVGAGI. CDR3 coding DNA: TGTGCCAGCAGTTACACGCAGGGAAGGGAAAAACTGTTTTTT. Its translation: CASSYTQGREKLFF.

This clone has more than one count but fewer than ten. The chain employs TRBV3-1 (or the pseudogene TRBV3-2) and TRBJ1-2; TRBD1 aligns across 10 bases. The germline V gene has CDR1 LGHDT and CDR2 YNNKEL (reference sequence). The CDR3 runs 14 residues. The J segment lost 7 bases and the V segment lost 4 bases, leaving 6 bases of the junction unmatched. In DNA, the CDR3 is TGTGCCAGCAGCCTGGGGACAGGGGCCGGTGGCTACACCTTC. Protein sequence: CASSLGTGAGGYTF.

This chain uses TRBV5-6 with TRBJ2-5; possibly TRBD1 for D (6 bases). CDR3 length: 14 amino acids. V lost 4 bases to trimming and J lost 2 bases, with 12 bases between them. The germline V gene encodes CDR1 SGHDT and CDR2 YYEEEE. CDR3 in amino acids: CASSIVGQQETQYF. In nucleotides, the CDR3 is TGTGCCAGCAGCATCGTAGGACAGCAAGAGACCCAGTACTTC.

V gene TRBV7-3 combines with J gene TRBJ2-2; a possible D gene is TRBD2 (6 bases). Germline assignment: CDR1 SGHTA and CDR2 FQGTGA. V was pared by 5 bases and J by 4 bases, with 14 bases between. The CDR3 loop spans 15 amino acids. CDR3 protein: CASSPRDLRTGELFF. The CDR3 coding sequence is TGTGCCAGCAGCCCGCGGGATCTTCGCACCGGGGAGCTGTTTTTT.

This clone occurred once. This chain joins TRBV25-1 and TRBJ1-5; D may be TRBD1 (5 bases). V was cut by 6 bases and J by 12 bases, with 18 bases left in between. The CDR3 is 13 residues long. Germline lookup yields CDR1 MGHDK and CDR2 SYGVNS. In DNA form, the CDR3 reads TGTGCCAGCAGCTCGTCCCCCAGGGTGGGCCAGCATTTT. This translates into CASSSSPRVGQHF. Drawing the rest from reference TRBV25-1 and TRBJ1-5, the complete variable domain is EADIYQTPRYLVIGTGKKITLECSQTMGHDKMYWYQQDPGMELHLIHYSYGVNSTEKGDLSSESTVSRIRTEHFPLTLESARPSHTSQYLCASSSSPRVGQHFGDGTRLSIL.

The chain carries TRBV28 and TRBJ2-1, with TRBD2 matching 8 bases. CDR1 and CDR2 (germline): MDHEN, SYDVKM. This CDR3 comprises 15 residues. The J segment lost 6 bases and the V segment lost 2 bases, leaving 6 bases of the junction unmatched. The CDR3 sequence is CASSLPGGAPNEQFF. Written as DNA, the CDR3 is TGTGCCAGCAGTTTACCCGGGGGGGCCCCCAATGAGCAGTTCTTC.

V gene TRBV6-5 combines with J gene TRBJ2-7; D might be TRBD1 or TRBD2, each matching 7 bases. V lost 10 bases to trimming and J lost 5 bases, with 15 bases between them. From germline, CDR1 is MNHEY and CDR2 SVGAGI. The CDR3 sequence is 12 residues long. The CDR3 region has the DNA TGTGCCACCAGGGGGGGGAACCACGAGCAGTACTTC. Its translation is CATRGGNHEQYF.

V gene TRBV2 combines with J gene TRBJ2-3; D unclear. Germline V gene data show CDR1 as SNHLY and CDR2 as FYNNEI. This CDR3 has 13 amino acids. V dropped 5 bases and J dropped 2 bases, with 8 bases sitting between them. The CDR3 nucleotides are TGTGCCAGCAGTCGAGGCACCACAGATACGCAGTATTTT. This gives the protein CASSRGTTDTQYF.

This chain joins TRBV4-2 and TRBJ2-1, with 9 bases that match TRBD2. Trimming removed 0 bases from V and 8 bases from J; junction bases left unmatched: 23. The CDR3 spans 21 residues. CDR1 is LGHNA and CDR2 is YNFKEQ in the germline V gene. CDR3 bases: TGTGCCAGCAGCCAAGATTTTAAAAGCCCTCTTTGCGGGGGGGCTTGGGATGAGCAGTTCTTC. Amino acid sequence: CASSQDFKSPLCGGAWDEQFF.

CDR3 protein: CASSLAQGEAYGYTF. The CDR3 DNA reads as TGTGCCAGCAGCTTAGCCCAGGGGGAGGCGTATGGCTACACCTTC. The V and J genes are TRBV7-8 and TRBJ1-2; TRBD1 matches at 7 bases. The CDR3 is made up of 15 amino acids. J gave up 5 bases and V 0 bases, and 6 bases lay outside the gene matches. CDR1 is SGHVS and CDR2 is FQNEAQ in the germline V gene. Drawing the rest from reference TRBV7-8 and TRBJ1-2, the complete variable domain is GAGVSQSPRYKVAKRGQDVALRCDPISGHVSLFWYQQALGQGPEFLTYFQNEAQLDKSGLPSDRFFAERPEGSVSTLKIQRTQQEDSAVYLCASSLAQGEAYGYTFGSGTRLTVV.

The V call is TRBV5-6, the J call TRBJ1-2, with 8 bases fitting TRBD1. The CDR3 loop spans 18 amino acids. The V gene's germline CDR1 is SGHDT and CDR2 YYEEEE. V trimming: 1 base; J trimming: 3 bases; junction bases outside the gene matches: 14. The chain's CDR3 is CASSLTRDRSRNYYGYTF. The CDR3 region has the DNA TGTGCCAGCAGCTTGACCCGGGACAGGTCGCGCAACTACTATGGCTACACCTTC.

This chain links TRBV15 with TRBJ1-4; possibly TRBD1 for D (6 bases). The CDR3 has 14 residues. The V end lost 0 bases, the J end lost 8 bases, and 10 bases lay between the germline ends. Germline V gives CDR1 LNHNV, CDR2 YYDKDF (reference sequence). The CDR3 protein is CATSRDVGAEKLFF. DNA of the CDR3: TGTGCCACCAGCAGAGATGTGGGGGCAGAAAAACTGTTTTTT.

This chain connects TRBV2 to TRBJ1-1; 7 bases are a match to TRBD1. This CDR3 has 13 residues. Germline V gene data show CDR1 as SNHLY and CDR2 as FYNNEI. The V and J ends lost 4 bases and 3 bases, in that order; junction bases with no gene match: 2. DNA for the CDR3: TGTGCCAGCAGTGTCGACAGGGACACTGAAGCTTTCTTT. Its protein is CASSVDRDTEAFF.

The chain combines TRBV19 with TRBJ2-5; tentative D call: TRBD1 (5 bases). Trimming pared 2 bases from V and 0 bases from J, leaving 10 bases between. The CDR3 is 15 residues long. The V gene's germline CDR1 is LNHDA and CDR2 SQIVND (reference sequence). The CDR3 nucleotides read TGTGCCAGTAGTATATCGGACACCCACCAAGAGACCCAGTACTTC. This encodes CASSISDTHQETQYF.

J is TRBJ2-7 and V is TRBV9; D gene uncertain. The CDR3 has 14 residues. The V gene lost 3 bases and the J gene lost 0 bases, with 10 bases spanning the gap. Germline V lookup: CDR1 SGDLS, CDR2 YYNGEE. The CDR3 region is CASSAYGSSYEQYF. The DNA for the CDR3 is TGTGCCAGCAGCGCTTACGGTAGCTCCTACGAGCAGTACTTC.

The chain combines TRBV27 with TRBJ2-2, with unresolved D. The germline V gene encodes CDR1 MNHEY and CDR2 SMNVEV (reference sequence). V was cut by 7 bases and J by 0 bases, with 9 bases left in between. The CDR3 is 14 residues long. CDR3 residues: CASKIQTNTGELFF. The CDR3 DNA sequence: TGTGCCAGCAAGATCCAGACGAACACCGGGGAGCTGTTTTTT.

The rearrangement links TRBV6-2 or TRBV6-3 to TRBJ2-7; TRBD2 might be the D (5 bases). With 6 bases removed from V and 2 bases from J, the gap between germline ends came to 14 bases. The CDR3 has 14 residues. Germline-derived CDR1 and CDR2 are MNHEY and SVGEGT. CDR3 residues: CASSDYGPPYEQYF. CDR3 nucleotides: TGTGCCAGCAGCGACTATGGCCCCCCCTACGAGCAGTACTTC.

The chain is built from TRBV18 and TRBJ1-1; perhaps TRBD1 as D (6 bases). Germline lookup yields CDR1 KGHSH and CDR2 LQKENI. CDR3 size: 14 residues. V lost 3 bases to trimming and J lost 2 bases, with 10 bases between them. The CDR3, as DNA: TGTGCCAGCTCACCCGTGGGGGCTAACACTGAAGCTTTCTTT. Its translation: CASSPVGANTEAFF.

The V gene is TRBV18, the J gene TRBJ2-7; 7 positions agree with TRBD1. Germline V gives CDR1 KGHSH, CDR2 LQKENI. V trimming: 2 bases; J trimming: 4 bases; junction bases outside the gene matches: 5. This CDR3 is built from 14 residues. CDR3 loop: CASSPDRVPYEQYF. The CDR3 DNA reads TGTGCCAGCTCACCAGACAGGGTTCCTTACGAGCAGTACTTC.

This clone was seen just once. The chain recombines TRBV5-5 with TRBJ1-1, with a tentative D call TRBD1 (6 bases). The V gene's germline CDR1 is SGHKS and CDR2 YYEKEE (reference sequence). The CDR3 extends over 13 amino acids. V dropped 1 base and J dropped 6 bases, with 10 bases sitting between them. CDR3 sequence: CASSLNRAPEAFF. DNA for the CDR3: TGTGCCAGCAGCTTGAACAGGGCCCCTGAAGCTTTCTTT.